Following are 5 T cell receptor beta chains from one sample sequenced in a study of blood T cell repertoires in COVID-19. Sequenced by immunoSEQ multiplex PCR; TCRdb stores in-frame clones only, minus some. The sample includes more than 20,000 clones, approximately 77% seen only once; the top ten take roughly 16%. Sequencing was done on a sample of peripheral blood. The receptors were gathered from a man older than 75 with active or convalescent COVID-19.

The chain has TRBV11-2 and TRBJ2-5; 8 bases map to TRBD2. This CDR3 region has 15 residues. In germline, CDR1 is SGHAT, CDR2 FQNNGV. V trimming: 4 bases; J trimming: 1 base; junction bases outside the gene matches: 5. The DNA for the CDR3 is TGTGCCAGCAGCTCCGTCAGCGGGAGCCAAGAGACCCAGTACTTC. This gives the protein CASSSVSGSQETQYF. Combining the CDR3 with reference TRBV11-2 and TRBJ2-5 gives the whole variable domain EAGVAQSPRYKIIEKRQSVAFWCNPISGHATLYWYQQILGQGPKLLIQFQNNGVVDDSQLPKDRFSAERLKGVDSTLKIQPAKLEDSAVYLCASSSVSGSQETQYFGPGTRLLVL.

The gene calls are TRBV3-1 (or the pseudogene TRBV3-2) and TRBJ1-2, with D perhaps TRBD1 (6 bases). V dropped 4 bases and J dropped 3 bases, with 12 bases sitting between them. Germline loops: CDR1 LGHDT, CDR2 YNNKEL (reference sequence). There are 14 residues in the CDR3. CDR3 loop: CASSLDRTYYGYTF. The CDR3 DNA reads TGTGCCAGCAGCCTCGACAGGACTTACTATGGCTACACCTTC.

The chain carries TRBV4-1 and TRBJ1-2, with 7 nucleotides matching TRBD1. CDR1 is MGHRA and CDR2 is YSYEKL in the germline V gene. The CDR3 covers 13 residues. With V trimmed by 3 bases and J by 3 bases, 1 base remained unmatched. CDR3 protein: CASSQDRYYGYTF. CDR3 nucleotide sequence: TGCGCCAGCAGCCAGGACAGGTACTATGGCTACACCTTC.

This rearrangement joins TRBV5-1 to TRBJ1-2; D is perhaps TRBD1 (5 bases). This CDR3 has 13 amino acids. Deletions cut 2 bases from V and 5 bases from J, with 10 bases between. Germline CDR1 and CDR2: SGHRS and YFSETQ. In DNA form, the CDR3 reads TGCGCCAGCAGCTTTGGAGGGGAATATGGCTACACCTTC. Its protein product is CASSFGGEYGYTF.

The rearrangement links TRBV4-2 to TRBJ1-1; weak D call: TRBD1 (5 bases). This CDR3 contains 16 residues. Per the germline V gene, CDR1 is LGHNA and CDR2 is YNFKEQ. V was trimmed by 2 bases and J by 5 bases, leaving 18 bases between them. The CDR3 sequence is CASSQLGGGKSTEAFF. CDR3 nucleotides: TGTGCCAGCAGCCAATTGGGTGGGGGGAAGAGTACTGAAGCTTTCTTT.